Below are 22 T cell receptor beta chains sequenced from a single sample in a study of early T cells in non-severe SARS-CoV-2 infection. TCRdb re-analysed the 5' RACE reads in MiXCR, keeping a single row per CDR3 protein. The sample has about 110,000 distinct CDR3 sequences, 10% to 15% seen once. The material sequenced was whole blood, taken at baseline. All receptors come from an adult who was a healthcare worker with PCR-confirmed SARS-CoV-2 infection or an uninfected control (not recorded which).

CDR3 region: CATAQGDTQYF. The CDR3 DNA reads as TGTGCCACCGCCCAAGGAGATACGCAGTATTTT. The rearrangement joins TRBV24-1 to TRBJ2-3; D unclear. V lost 9 bases to trimming and J lost 5 bases, with 8 bases between them. Germline V gene lookup returns CDR1 KGHDR and CDR2 SFDVKD. The CDR3 length is 11 residues.

The V gene is TRBV3-1, the J gene TRBJ2-2; D unresolved. The V gene's germline CDR1 is LGHDT and CDR2 YNNKEL (reference sequence). The CDR3 sequence is 14 residues long. Trimming took 2 bases from V and 5 from J, leaving 9 bases between them. CDR3: CASSQRIGTGELFF. The CDR3 region has the DNA TGTGCCAGCAGCCAACGGATAGGAACCGGGGAGCTGTTTTTT. Full variable domain (remainder filled in from reference TRBV3-1 and TRBJ2-2): DTAVSQTPKYLVTQMGNDKSIKCEQNLGHDTMYWYKQDSKKFLKIMFSYNNKELIINETVPNRFSPKSPDKAHLNLHINSLELGDSAVYFCASSQRIGTGELFFGEGSRLTVL.

This clonotype was observed a handful of times. The chain joins TRBV7-9 to TRBJ2-1, with a weak D call TRBD2 (5 bases). The CDR3 is 12 residues long. V lost 1 base, J lost 10 bases, and 8 bases lay in between. CDR1 and CDR2 from the germline V gene are SEHNR and FQNEAQ (reference sequence). The CDR3 region is CASSLVSSEQFF. CDR3 bases: TGTGCCAGCAGCTTAGTCTCTAGCGAGCAGTTCTTC.

This clonotype was observed many times. CDR3 protein: CASSFPSTGELFF. The CDR3 nucleotides are TGTGCCAGCAGTTTCCCCTCGACCGGGGAGCTGTTTTTT. The chain recombines TRBV12-3 or TRBV12-4 with TRBJ2-2; D uncertain. The CDR3 runs to 13 residues. V lost 3 bases, J lost 5 bases, and 7 bases lay in between.

This chain uses TRBV7-2 with TRBJ2-2; D is undetermined. Germline V lookup: CDR1 SGHTA, CDR2 FQGNSA. This CDR3 is 13 amino acids long. Trimming removed 5 bases at V and 4 bases at J, with 8 bases between. As DNA, the CDR3 is TGTGCCAGCAGCCTCCAGGCCACCGGGGAGCTGTTTTTT. Translating it yields CASSLQATGELFF.

This clonotype appeared many times. This sequence joins TRBV2 and TRBJ2-7; D is possibly TRBD1 (6 bases). Germline CDR1 SNHLY, CDR2 FYNNEI. V was shortened by 4 bases and J by 0 bases, with 13 bases between the two germline ends. The CDR3 consists of 15 residues. In nucleotides, the CDR3 is TGTGCCAGCAGTGCGGACAGATCTTTCTCCTACGAGCAGTACTTC. Residues: CASSADRSFSYEQYF.

The chain joins TRBV28 to TRBJ1-2; D uncertain. Germline CDR1 is MDHEN and CDR2 is SYDVKM. The CDR3 length is 12 residues. Trimming removed 7 bases from V and 5 bases from J, with 11 bases in between. CDR3 sequence: CASTALSYGYTF. The CDR3 DNA reads TGTGCCAGCACGGCCCTGAGTTATGGCTACACCTTC.

This clonotype was detected a few times. The chain uses TRBV20-1 and TRBJ2-5; D gene uncertain. The V and J ends lost 6 bases and 3 bases respectively, with 5 bases between them. The CDR3 consists of 10 residues. CDR1 is DFQATT and CDR2 is SNEGSKA in the germline V gene (reference sequence). CDR3 nucleotides: TGCAGTGCGCTGGAAGAGACCCAGTACTTC. Its translation: CSALEETQYF.

This chain joins TRBV29-1 and TRBJ1-1; TRBD1 might be the D (6 bases). This CDR3 has 11 amino acids. Germline lookup yields CDR1 SQVTM and CDR2 ANQGSEA. The V and J ends lost 4 bases and 7 bases respectively, with 10 bases between them. The CDR3 reads CSVAGVNEAFF. The CDR3 DNA reads TGCAGCGTTGCAGGGGTAAATGAAGCTTTCTTT.

Many counts were recorded for this clonotype. The chain couples TRBV7-2 to TRBJ2-7; unclear D gene. This CDR3 is built from 14 residues. CDR1 and CDR2 (germline): SGHTA, FQGNSA. Trimming left V 3 bases short and J 3 bases short, with 12 bases between. The CDR3 here is CASSLIGSGYEQYF. CDR3 sequence (DNA): TGTGCCAGCAGCTTGATTGGATCCGGCTACGAGCAGTACTTC.

A few counts support this clonotype. This chain connects TRBV12-3 or TRBV12-4 to TRBJ1-2, with 7 bases identical to TRBD1. The ends lost 5 bases at V and 5 bases at J; junction bases unmatched: 5. This CDR3 has 13 amino acids. CDR3 in DNA: TGTGCCAGCAGTGACAGGGTTTCGTATGGCTACACCTTC. Translation: CASSDRVSYGYTF.

This clonotype was picked up a small number of times. For the CDR3, the DNA is TGCAGTGCTAGACATTCGGACAATCAGCCCCAGCATTTT. Translating it yields CSARHSDNQPQHF. This sequence joins TRBV20-1 and TRBJ1-5; no clear D gene. CDR3 length: 13 amino acids. Germline loops: CDR1 DFQATT, CDR2 SNEGSKA (reference sequence). V lost 2 bases and J lost 3, with 8 bases in between.

This clonotype was observed a few times. The rearrangement links TRBV12-5 to TRBJ2-3; weak D call: TRBD1 (6 bases). Trimming shortened V by 7 bases and J by 3 bases, and 20 bases separated the two germline ends. In germline, CDR1 is LGHNT, CDR2 FRNRAP. This CDR3 has 16 residues. CDR3 protein: CASATSPGQGTDTQYF. Here the CDR3 DNA reads TGTGCTAGTGCCACCTCGCCGGGCCAGGGGACAGATACGCAGTATTTT.

This clonotype has only a few counts. This rearrangement joins TRBV20-1 to TRBJ1-1; 7 nucleotides line up with TRBD1. CDR1 DFQATT and CDR2 SNEGSKA come from the germline V gene (reference sequence). Unmatched junction bases numbered 4, after V lost 5 bases and J lost 1 base. The length of the CDR3 is 13 residues. CDR3 sequence reads: CSAARQGNTEAFF. For the CDR3, the DNA is TGCAGTGCTGCCCGACAGGGGAACACTGAAGCTTTCTTT.

This clonotype showed up just a few times. V usage is TRBV20-1 and J usage is TRBJ2-6, with D maybe TRBD2 (6 bases). Germline CDR1 and CDR2: DFQATT and SNEGSKA (reference sequence). The V gene lost 3 bases and the J gene lost 2 bases, with 14 bases spanning the gap. This CDR3 is 16 amino acids long. This chain's CDR3 is CSARTDWGAGANVLTF. As DNA, the CDR3 is TGCAGTGCTAGGACGGATTGGGGGGCTGGGGCCAACGTCCTGACTTTC.

This clonotype turned up a few times. This chain links TRBV5-1 with TRBJ2-1; TRBD2 matches 12 bases. From germline, CDR1 is SGHRS and CDR2 YFSETQ. After removal of 0 bases from V and 1 base from J, the junction contained 5 bases not matched to a gene. The CDR3 consists of 18 residues. The CDR3 DNA sequence: TGCGCCAGCAGCTTGGGACTAGCGGGAGCGGTTTCCTACAATGAGCAGTTCTTC. The encoded protein is CASSLGLAGAVSYNEQFF.

This clonotype was recorded many times. The chain employs TRBV29-1 and TRBJ2-7; 15 nucleotides line up with TRBD2. This CDR3 is 15 amino acids long. Germline CDR1 is SQVTM and CDR2 is ANQGSEA. Losses at the gene ends were 6 bases for V and 3 bases for J; bases not matched to a gene: 6. The CDR3 nucleotides read TGCAGCGTCGCGGGACTAGCGGGAGGCAACTACGAGCAGTACTTC. Its translation is CSVAGLAGGNYEQYF.

This clonotype has ten or more counts. The CDR3 nucleotides are TGTGCCGCTCGAGGGTTTAGTTCACCCCTCCACTTT. It specifies CAARGFSSPLHF. The chain uses TRBV2 and TRBJ1-6; D ambiguous. This CDR3 is 12 amino acids long. Trimming shortened V by 11 bases and J by 9 bases, and 14 bases separated the two germline ends. Germline assignment: CDR1 SNHLY and CDR2 FYNNEI.

The gene calls are TRBV4-1 and TRBJ1-6; no clear D. Germline-derived CDR1 and CDR2 are MGHRA and YSYEKL. This CDR3 contains 16 residues. Trimming cost V 5 bases and J 0 bases, with 11 bases left between them. This CDR3 is CASSDIRSSYNSPLHF. The CDR3 DNA follows: TGCGCCAGCAGCGATATACGGAGCTCCTATAATTCACCCCTCCACTTT.

The CDR3 DNA follows: TGCGCCAGCAGCTTGGCCGGGACCCCCAATGAGCAGTTCTTC. It yields the protein CASSLAGTPNEQFF. V usage is TRBV5-1 and J usage is TRBJ2-1; either TRBD1 or TRBD2 may fit D (5 bases each). Germline values: CDR1 SGHRS, CDR2 YFSETQ. This CDR3 comprises 14 residues. V was clipped by 0 bases and J by 6 bases, with 10 bases between them.

This clonotype has ten or more counts. This chain uses TRBV28 with TRBJ2-7; TRBD1 matches 8 bases. V lost 8 bases and J lost 4; bases outside the gene matches: 16. The germline V gene has CDR1 MDHEN and CDR2 SYDVKM. This CDR3 has 16 residues. The CDR3 bases are TGTGCCAGCGGAACTTTCGGACAGGGTTACCGGTACGAGCAGTACTTC. It translates to CASGTFGQGYRYEQYF. Complete variable domain (other parts from reference TRBV28 and TRBJ2-7): DVKVTQSSRYLVKRTGEKVFLECVQDMDHENMFWYRQDPGLGLRLIYFSYDVKMKEKGDIPEGYSVSREKKERFSLILESASTNQTSMYLCASGTFGQGYRYEQYFGPGTRLTVT.

The chain recombines TRBV18 with TRBJ1-2; D not resolved. Per the germline V gene, CDR1 is KGHSH and CDR2 is LQKENI. This CDR3 region has 15 residues. V was clipped by 0 bases and J by 3 bases, with 11 bases between them. The DNA of the CDR3 is TGTGCCAGCTCACCACCGTGGCAGGTAGACTATGGCTACACCTTC. It codes for CASSPPWQVDYGYTF.